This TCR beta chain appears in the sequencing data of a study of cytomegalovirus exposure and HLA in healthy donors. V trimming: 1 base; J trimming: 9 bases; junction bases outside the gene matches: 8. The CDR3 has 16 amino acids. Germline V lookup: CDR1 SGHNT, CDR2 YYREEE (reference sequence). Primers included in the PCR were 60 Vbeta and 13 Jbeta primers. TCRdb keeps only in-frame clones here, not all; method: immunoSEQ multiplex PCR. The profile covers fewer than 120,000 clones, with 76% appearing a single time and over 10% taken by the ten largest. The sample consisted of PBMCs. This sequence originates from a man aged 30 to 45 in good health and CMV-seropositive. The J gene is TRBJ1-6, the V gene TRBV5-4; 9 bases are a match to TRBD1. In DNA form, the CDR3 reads TGTGCCAGCAGCTTGCCGTTGGGACAGGGTGGTTCACCCCTCCACTTT. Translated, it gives CASSLPLGQGGSPLHF.